One sample yielded the 32 T cell receptor beta chains listed below, sequenced in a study of T cells in Graves' hyperthyroidism and ophthalmopathy. What was amplified from RNA transcripts were TCR beta CDR3 regions. The TCR CDR3 was amplified in a first-round RT-PCR using the HTBI primer set. A single record per CDR3 protein comes from TCRdb applying MiXCR to the multiplex PCR reads. The sample consists of a few hundred thousand distinct CDR3 sequences, over 45% of them appearing once. Sequencing was carried out using peripheral blood or thyroid tissue (not recorded which). Receptor source: an adult woman with Graves' disease, either hyperthyroidism or ophthalmopathy (not recorded which).

The chain is built from TRBV25-1 and TRBJ1-1; possible D gene TRBD1, 5 bases. This CDR3 spans 14 amino acids. Deletions cut 4 bases from V and 8 bases from J, with 17 bases between. From germline, CDR1 is MGHDK and CDR2 SYGVNS. The CDR3 bases are TGTGCCAGCAGTGGATTTGGACAAGGGGTCGAAGCTTTCTTT. It yields the protein CASSGFGQGVEAFF.

This clonotype turned up a few times. A much more abundant neighbour one base away suggests this may be a read error. The CDR3 sequence: CASRLDTNYGHTF. As DNA, the CDR3 is TGTGCCAGCAGACTCGACACAAACTATGGCCACACCTTC. V usage is TRBV6-1 and J usage is TRBJ1-2; the D is unclear. Germline V gives CDR1 MNHNS, CDR2 SASEGT. The CDR3 covers 13 residues.

The chain uses TRBV20-1 and TRBJ2-5; the D gene is possibly TRBD2 (7 bases). Trimming left V 6 bases short and J 2 bases short, with 16 bases between. CDR3 length: 14 residues. The V gene's germline CDR1 is DFQATT and CDR2 SNEGSKA (reference sequence). The CDR3 is CSAARRGPQETQYF. The CDR3 DNA sequence: TGCAGTGCGGCGAGGCGGGGGCCACAAGAGACCCAGTACTTC.

CDR3 DNA sequence: TGTGCCAGCAGCTTAATCGGACAGAGACTAGGGACCCAGTACTTC. The encoded protein is CASSLIGQRLGTQYF. The J gene is TRBJ2-5, the V gene TRBV7-9; possibly TRBD1 or TRBD2 for D (6 bases each). Germline-derived CDR1 and CDR2 are SEHNR and FQNEAQ (reference sequence). Trimming took off 2 bases at V and 7 bases at J, with 17 bases between the two ends. The CDR3 runs to 15 residues.

This clonotype appeared a few times. The J gene is TRBJ2-7, the V gene TRBV7-8; 7 nucleotides line up with TRBD1. The CDR3 extends over 15 amino acids. Germline V lookup: CDR1 SGHVS, CDR2 FQNEAQ. Trimming took 5 bases from V and 0 from J; bases not matched to a gene: 7. CDR3 in amino acids: CASSKPGQSSYEQYF. In DNA, the CDR3 is TGTGCCAGCAGCAAACCGGGACAGAGCTCCTACGAGCAGTACTTC. Combining the CDR3 with reference TRBV7-8 and TRBJ2-7 gives the whole variable domain GAGVSQSPRYKVAKRGQDVALRCDPISGHVSLFWYQQALGQGPEFLTYFQNEAQLDKSGLPSDRFFAERPEGSVSTLKIQRTQQEDSAVYLCASSKPGQSSYEQYFGPGTRLTVT.

The chain carries TRBV7-9 and TRBJ2-6, with TRBD2 as a possible D gene (5 bases). V lost 7 bases to trimming and J lost 4 bases, with 17 bases between them. In germline, CDR1 is SEHNR, CDR2 FQNEAQ (reference sequence). This CDR3 is built from 16 residues. The CDR3 here is CASKGNGLSGANVLTF. The CDR3 nucleotides are TGTGCCAGCAAGGGAAATGGACTCTCCGGGGCCAACGTCCTGACTTTC.

The V gene is TRBV7-9, the J gene TRBJ2-7, with a weak D call TRBD2 (5 bases). The CDR3 extends over 15 amino acids. Looked up from germline, CDR1 is SEHNR and CDR2 is FQNEAQ (reference sequence). Trimming took off 5 bases at V and 0 bases at J, with 14 bases between the two ends. The CDR3 region has the DNA TGTGCCAGCAGCCACCGGGATGCTAGCTCCTACGAGCAGTACTTC. It is translated as CASSHRDASSYEQYF.

The rearrangement joins TRBV29-1 to TRBJ2-7, with 7 bases that match TRBD1. The CDR3 has 15 amino acids. Looked up from germline, CDR1 is SQVTM and CDR2 is ANQGSEA. J gave up 6 bases and V 3 bases, and 14 bases lay outside the gene matches. CDR3 sequence: CSVDLKWDRGGEQYF. The CDR3 coding sequence is TGCAGCGTTGACTTAAAGTGGGACAGAGGGGGCGAGCAGTACTTC.

The chain combines TRBV29-1 with TRBJ2-5; 8 nucleotides match TRBD2. The CDR3 covers 13 residues. Per the germline V gene, CDR1 is SQVTM and CDR2 is ANQGSEA. The J segment lost 3 bases and the V segment lost 8 bases, leaving 8 bases of the junction unmatched. The CDR3 DNA follows: TGCAGCTTAAACTCAGCGGGAGAAGAGACCCAGTACTTC. This codes for CSLNSAGEETQYF.

This chain joins TRBV29-1 and TRBJ1-2; TRBD1 matches 7 bases. V was clipped by 3 bases and J by 8 bases; unmatched bases: 9. Per germline, CDR1 SQVTM and CDR2 ANQGSEA. CDR3 length: 13 residues. The CDR3 sequence: CSVEGRDSLGYTF. The CDR3 DNA reads TGCAGCGTTGAGGGGAGGGACAGTTTAGGCTACACCTTC.

The rearrangement links TRBV20-1 to TRBJ2-5; perhaps TRBD2 as D (6 bases). The CDR3 has 13 amino acids. Trimming took 2 bases from V and 2 from J, leaving 9 bases between them. Germline V gives CDR1 DFQATT, CDR2 SNEGSKA (reference sequence). The CDR3 sequence is CSARQGTQETQYF. CDR3 coding DNA: TGCAGTGCTAGACAAGGGACTCAAGAGACCCAGTACTTC.

This sequence joins TRBV7-3 and TRBJ1-2; D remains unclear. Germline assignment: CDR1 SGHTA and CDR2 FQGTGA. Trimming cost V 10 bases and J 5 bases, with 11 bases left between them. This CDR3 region has 11 residues. The CDR3 protein is CATGLTYGYTF. For the CDR3, the DNA is TGTGCCACCGGACTGACATATGGCTACACCTTC.

The gene calls are TRBV20-1 and TRBJ2-7; the match to TRBD2 covers 8 bases. CDR3 length: 12 residues. Germline loops: CDR1 DFQATT, CDR2 SNEGSKA (reference sequence). J gave up 3 bases and V 3 bases, and 1 base lay outside the gene matches. CDR3 bases: TGCAGTGCTAGCGGGGGGGTCTACGAGCAGTACTTC. This sequence encodes CSASGGVYEQYF.

This clonotype was recorded many times. The chain is built from TRBV20-1 and TRBJ1-2, with TRBD1 as a possible D gene (5 bases). Deletions cut 4 bases from V and 8 bases from J, with 23 bases between. The CDR3 extends over 15 amino acids. Germline V gives CDR1 DFQATT, CDR2 SNEGSKA (reference sequence). The CDR3 DNA follows: TGCAGTGCTACCAGCAGGGACTCCGGTGCGGGGGGCTACACCTTC. This translates into CSATSRDSGAGGYTF.

The rearrangement joins TRBV29-1 to TRBJ1-1, with D unclear. The CDR3 loop spans 12 amino acids. With 5 bases removed from V and 6 bases from J, the gap between germline ends came to 13 bases. Germline V gene sequence: CDR1 SQVTM, CDR2 ANQGSEA. The CDR3 region has the DNA TGCAGCGTTAGACTAGCGGGAGCTGAAGCTTTCTTT. This codes for CSVRLAGAEAFF. The full variable domain, rest sourced from reference TRBV29-1 and TRBJ1-1, is SAVISQKPSRDICQRGTSLTIQCQVDSQVTMMFWYRQQPGQSLTLIATANQGSEATYESGFVIDKFPISRPNLTFSTLTVSNMSPEDSSIYLCSVRLAGAEAFFGQGTRLTVV.

The chain employs TRBV2 and TRBJ1-6; D unclear. CDR3 length equals 18 residues. The germline V gene has CDR1 SNHLY and CDR2 FYNNEI. Trimming took off 5 bases at V and 0 bases at J, with 17 bases between the two ends. CDR3: CASSFKAGLSSYNSPLHF. For the CDR3, the DNA is TGTGCCAGCAGTTTCAAGGCGGGGTTGAGCTCCTATAATTCACCCCTCCACTTT. Full variable domain (outside the CDR3, taken from reference TRBV2 and TRBJ1-6): EPEVTQTPSHQVTQMGQEVILRCVPISNHLYFYWYRQILGQKVEFLVSFYNNEISEKSEIFDDQFSVERPDGSNFTLKIRSTKLEDSAMYFCASSFKAGLSSYNSPLHFGNGTRLTVT.

The rearrangement uses TRBV19 and TRBJ2-7; D call uncertain. CDR1 is LNHDA, CDR2 SQIVND, per germline (reference sequence). V dropped 0 bases and J dropped 6 bases, with 9 bases sitting between them. The CDR3 consists of 13 residues. This CDR3 is CASSIDRKGEQYF. CDR3 sequence (DNA): TGTGCCAGTAGTATAGATCGTAAGGGCGAGCAGTACTTC.

This clonotype has just a few counts. The chain combines TRBV2 with TRBJ2-1; no clear D. The V gene lost 1 base and the J gene lost 12 bases, with 13 bases spanning the gap. The germline V gene has CDR1 SNHLY and CDR2 FYNNEI. The CDR3 covers 13 residues. Here the CDR3 reads CASSEEAAWWQFF. CDR3 DNA: TGTGCCAGCAGTGAAGAGGCTGCCTGGTGGCAGTTCTTC.

The V and J genes are TRBV9 and TRBJ2-7; possibly TRBD1 for D (6 bases). This CDR3 contains 14 residues. Trimming cost V 4 bases and J 4 bases, with 15 bases left between them. Germline CDR1 SGDLS, CDR2 YYNGEE. CDR3 DNA sequence: TGTGCCAGCAGCCAGGGACATAGGAGATACGAGCAGTACTTC. It specifies CASSQGHRRYEQYF. Complete variable domain (other parts from reference TRBV9 and TRBJ2-7): DSGVTQTPKHLITATGQRVTLRCSPRSGDLSVYWYQQSLDQGLQFLIQYYNGEERAKGNILERFSAQQFPDLHSELNLSSLELGDSALYFCASSQGHRRYEQYFGPGTRLTVT.

This clonotype was counted between two and nine times. The V and J genes are TRBV20-1 and TRBJ2-5; 12 nucleotides line up with TRBD2. This CDR3 has 19 amino acids. V dropped 6 bases and J dropped 7; count of bases not matched to a gene: 24. Germline V gene lookup returns CDR1 DFQATT and CDR2 SNEGSKA (reference sequence). CDR3 nucleotides: TGCAGTGCCTCACCGGGTGGGCAGGGGGGATGGGGACTAGCGGGGACCCAGTACTTC. This encodes CSASPGGQGGWGLAGTQYF.

On this clonotype itself: This may stem from a read error, because a much larger clone lies one nucleotide away. A read error is likely, as this CDR3 ends without the conserved phenylalanine or tryptophan. This sequence joins TRBV12-3 or TRBV12-4 and TRBJ2-2; no definite D call. V was trimmed by 6 bases and J by 8 bases, leaving 4 bases between them. The CDR3 spans 10 residues. CDR3 sequence (DNA): TGTGCCAGCAGCAGTGGGGAGCTGTTTCTT. As protein: CASSSGELFL.

The chain is built from TRBV2 and TRBJ1-2; D possibly corresponds to TRBD1 (5 bases). Germline-derived CDR1 and CDR2 are SNHLY and FYNNEI. The V end was cut by 4 bases, the J end by 10 bases, with 13 bases between. This CDR3 spans 12 amino acids. CDR3 in amino acids: CASSALGELYTF. The CDR3 nucleotides are TGTGCCAGCAGTGCCCTAGGGGAGCTCTACACCTTC. Combining the CDR3 with reference TRBV2 and TRBJ1-2 gives the whole variable domain EPEVTQTPSHQVTQMGQEVILRCVPISNHLYFYWYRQILGQKVEFLVSFYNNEISEKSEIFDDQFSVERPDGSNFTLKIRSTKLEDSAMYFCASSALGELYTFGSGTRLTVV.

This clonotype was recorded a few times. This rearrangement joins TRBV10-1 to TRBJ2-5; D is possibly TRBD1 or TRBD2 (6 bases each). The CDR3 totals 15 residues. V gave up 0 bases and J gave up 5 bases, with 13 bases separating them. Germline assignment: CDR1 WNHNN and CDR2 SYGVQD (reference sequence). For the CDR3, the DNA is TGCGCCAGCAGTGAGTCGAACGGGGGCGAGGAGACCCAGTACTTC. It is translated as CASSESNGGEETQYF.

This clonotype was detected a few times. This sequence joins TRBV2 and TRBJ1-5, with D possibly TRBD1 on 6 matching bases. This CDR3 is built from 14 residues. V was trimmed by 8 bases and J by 7 bases, leaving 18 bases between them. Germline CDR1 and CDR2: SNHLY and FYNNEI. The DNA of the CDR3 is TGTGCCAGCTCGGGGGGCCAGGGTGGGCAGCCCCAGCATTTT. Its protein product is CASSGGQGGQPQHF.

The V call is TRBV7-3, the J call TRBJ1-1; the D gene is possibly TRBD1 (6 bases). The germline V and J ends were trimmed by 0 bases and 3 bases, with 14 bases remaining between them. Germline CDR1 reads SGHTA; CDR2 reads FQGTGA. This CDR3 has 16 residues. The CDR3 region is CASSLTDRGPDTEAFF. CDR3 DNA: TGTGCCAGCAGCTTAACGGATCGGGGGCCTGACACTGAAGCTTTCTTT.

The V call is TRBV6-5, the J call TRBJ2-7; no clear D. CDR1 is MNHEY, CDR2 SVGAGI, per germline. Trimming stripped 8 bases from V and 7 bases from J, with 12 bases between. This CDR3 spans 11 amino acids. The CDR3 loop reads CASGRAEEQYF. The CDR3 coding sequence is TGTGCCAGCGGAAGGGCGGAAGAGCAGTACTTC.

This clonotype showed up many times. CDR3 loop: CASSLTGPRVQETQYF. The CDR3 DNA reads as TGCGCCAGCAGCTTGACCGGGCCCCGAGTTCAAGAGACCCAGTACTTC. The J gene is TRBJ2-5, the V gene TRBV5-1, with unresolved D. CDR1 is SGHRS and CDR2 is YFSETQ in the germline V gene. The CDR3 is 16 amino acids. Trimming stripped 1 base from V and 2 bases from J, with 15 bases between.

The chain links TRBV29-1 to TRBJ1-4; a possible D gene is TRBD1 (5 bases). The CDR3 sequence is 14 residues long. Germline V gene data show CDR1 as SQVTM and CDR2 as ANQGSEA. The germline V and J ends were trimmed by 4 bases and 3 bases, with 12 bases remaining between them. The DNA of the CDR3 is TGCAGCGTTGGGAGGCAGGGCGCTAATGAAAAACTGTTTTTT. Amino acid sequence: CSVGRQGANEKLFF. Full variable domain (remainder filled in from reference TRBV29-1 and TRBJ1-4): SAVISQKPSRDICQRGTSLTIQCQVDSQVTMMFWYRQQPGQSLTLIATANQGSEATYESGFVIDKFPISRPNLTFSTLTVSNMSPEDSSIYLCSVGRQGANEKLFFGSGTQLSVL.

This clonotype showed up just a few times. This chain connects TRBV10-3 to TRBJ2-7; TRBD2 agrees at 14 bases. Germline CDR1 reads ENHRY; CDR2 reads SYGVKD. The CDR3 covers 17 residues. The trim removed 6 bases at V and 4 bases at J, leaving 11 bases unmatched. This chain's CDR3 is CAISAGGLAGVAYEQYF. In DNA, the CDR3 is TGTGCCATCAGCGCCGGGGGACTAGCGGGAGTAGCTTACGAGCAGTACTTC.

The chain employs TRBV7-2 and TRBJ2-7, with D possibly TRBD1 on 5 matching bases. Germline assignment: CDR1 SGHTA and CDR2 FQGNSA. CDR3 length: 12 amino acids. V lost 11 bases, J lost 1 base, and 12 bases lay in between. CDR3 residues: CASRQISYEQYF. CDR3 coding DNA: TGTGCCTCCAGACAGATTTCCTACGAGCAGTACTTC.

The gene calls are TRBV4-1 and TRBJ1-1, with D possibly TRBD1 on 5 matching bases. The CDR3 sequence is 11 residues long. Germline V gives CDR1 MGHRA, CDR2 YSYEKL. Trimming removed 3 bases from V and 11 bases from J, with 10 bases in between. CDR3 in amino acids: CASSQGGKAFF. The CDR3 nucleotides are TGCGCCAGCAGCCAGGGGGGGAAGGCTTTCTTT.

This clonotype was recorded at least ten times. J is TRBJ1-2 and V is TRBV6-6; unclear D gene. V lost 0 bases, J lost 8 bases, and 10 bases lay in between. The V gene's germline CDR1 is MNHNY and CDR2 SVGAGI (reference sequence). CDR3 length: 13 amino acids. The chain's CDR3 is CASSYSGLSGYTF. The CDR3 nucleotides read TGTGCCAGCAGTTACTCGGGATTGTCCGGCTACACCTTC.